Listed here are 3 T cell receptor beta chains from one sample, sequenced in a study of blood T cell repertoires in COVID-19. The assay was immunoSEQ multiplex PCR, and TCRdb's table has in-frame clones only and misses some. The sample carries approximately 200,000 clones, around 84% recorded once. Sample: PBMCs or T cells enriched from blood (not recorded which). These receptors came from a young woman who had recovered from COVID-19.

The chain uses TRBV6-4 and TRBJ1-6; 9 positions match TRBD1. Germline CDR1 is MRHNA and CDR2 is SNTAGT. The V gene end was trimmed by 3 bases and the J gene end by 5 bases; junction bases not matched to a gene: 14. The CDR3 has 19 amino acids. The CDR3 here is CASSELGTGRYWHNSPLHF. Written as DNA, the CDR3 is TGTGCCAGCAGTGAACTCGGGACAGGGAGGTATTGGCATAATTCACCCCTCCACTTT.

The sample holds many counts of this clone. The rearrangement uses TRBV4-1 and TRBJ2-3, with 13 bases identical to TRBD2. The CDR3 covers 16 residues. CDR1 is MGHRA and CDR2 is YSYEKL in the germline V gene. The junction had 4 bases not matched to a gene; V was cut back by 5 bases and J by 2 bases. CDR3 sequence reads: CASSEGTSGDTDTQYF. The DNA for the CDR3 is TGCGCCAGCAGCGAAGGGACTAGCGGGGACACAGATACGCAGTATTTT.

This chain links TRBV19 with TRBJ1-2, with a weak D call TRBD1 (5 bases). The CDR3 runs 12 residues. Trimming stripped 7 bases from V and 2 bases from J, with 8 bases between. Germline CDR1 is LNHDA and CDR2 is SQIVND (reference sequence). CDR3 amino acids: CASNDRNYGYTF. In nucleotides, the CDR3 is TGTGCCAGTAACGACAGAAACTATGGCTACACCTTC.